The 27 T cell receptor beta chains below were found in one sample sequenced in a study of identical twins. TCRdb re-derived calls from the 5' RACE reads in MiXCR, one entry per CDR3 protein. The profile shows 750,000 to 950,000 distinct CDR3 sequences, 10% to 15% of them singletons. Another study also made use of these data, one on yellow fever vaccine responses in identical twins.

The sample taken for sequencing was PBMCs. Source of these receptors: a woman in her late teens or twenties in good health.

This clonotype was recorded a few times. J is TRBJ2-1 and V is TRBV14, with 13 nucleotides matching TRBD2. The V gene end was trimmed by 2 bases and the J gene end by 2 bases; junction bases not matched to a gene: 3. The CDR3 extends over 17 amino acids. The V gene's germline CDR1 is SGHDN and CDR2 FVKESK. In nucleotides, the CDR3 is TGTGCCAGCAGCCAACAACTAGCGGGAGGGCCCTACAATGAGCAGTTCTTC. This gives the protein CASSQQLAGGPYNEQFF.

V is TRBV4-1 and J is TRBJ1-5; possibly TRBD1 for D (6 bases). This CDR3 is 14 amino acids long. Germline CDR1 reads MGHRA; CDR2 reads YSYEKL. The germline V and J ends were trimmed by 1 base and 5 bases, with 9 bases remaining between them. CDR3 residues: CASSQVQGYQPQHF. CDR3 DNA: TGCGCCAGCAGCCAAGTGCAGGGGTATCAGCCCCAGCATTTT.

The chain uses TRBV18 and TRBJ1-1, with 7 bases that match TRBD1. Germline lookup yields CDR1 KGHSH and CDR2 LQKENI. CDR3 size: 16 residues. J was trimmed by 0 bases and V by 3 bases; bases with no gene match: 7. The CDR3 here is CASSPPGGNMNTEAFF. The CDR3 bases are TGTGCCAGCTCACCTCCAGGGGGTAACATGAACACTGAAGCTTTCTTT.

This clonotype has a count of ten or more. The chain has TRBV18 and TRBJ1-5; D is uncertain. The CDR3 consists of 13 residues. Germline loops: CDR1 KGHSH, CDR2 LQKENI. The V gene lost 5 bases and the J gene lost 4 bases, with 9 bases spanning the gap. Written as DNA, the CDR3 is TGTGCCAGCTCAAAGACGGATAATCAGCCCCAGCATTTT. This sequence encodes CASSKTDNQPQHF.

This clonotype was recorded a few times. The rearrangement uses TRBV24-1 and TRBJ2-1, with TRBD2 matching 10 bases. Germline V gives CDR1 KGHDR, CDR2 SFDVKD. The CDR3 length is 14 residues. Trimming at V came to 6 bases and at J to 9 bases, leaving 7 bases not matched to a gene. The chain's CDR3 is CATSPSGSTGEQFF. For the CDR3, the DNA is TGTGCCACCAGTCCTAGCGGGAGTACCGGTGAGCAGTTCTTC.

In this sample, this clonotype turned up a few times. V usage is TRBV15 and J usage is TRBJ2-1, with TRBD2 identical over 16 bases. The V and J ends lost 3 bases and 4 bases, in that order; junction bases with no gene match: 12. Germline V gene data show CDR1 as LNHNV and CDR2 as YYDKDF (reference sequence). The CDR3 is 20 residues long. CDR3: CATSSLGLAGGPSRYNEQFF. The CDR3 nucleotides are TGTGCCACCAGCAGCCTGGGACTAGCGGGAGGGCCCTCCCGTTACAATGAGCAGTTCTTC.

V and J are TRBV3-1 and TRBJ1-2, with 9 bases identical to TRBD1. CDR1 and CDR2 from the germline V gene are LGHDT and YNNKEL (reference sequence). The CDR3 contains 14 residues. With 5 bases clipped from V and 4 bases from J, the junction kept 5 bases outside the gene matches. CDR3 loop: CASSYGTGIYGYTF. The DNA for the CDR3 is TGTGCCAGCAGCTATGGGACAGGGATCTATGGCTACACCTTC.

This clonotype was counted a few times. The J gene is TRBJ2-3, the V gene TRBV7-6; a possible D gene is TRBD2 (7 bases). V lost 4 bases and J lost 3, with 14 bases in between. The V gene's germline CDR1 is SGHVS and CDR2 FNYEAQ. The CDR3 runs to 15 residues. The CDR3 DNA follows: TGTGCCAGCAGCTCAGGGAGGGGGAATACAGATACGCAGTATTTT. Translating it yields CASSSGRGNTDTQYF. Looking up the rest from reference TRBV7-6 and TRBJ2-3 gives the full variable domain: GAGVSQSPRYKVTKRGQDVALRCDPISGHVSLYWYRQALGQGPEFLTYFNYEAQQDKSGLPNDRFSAERPEGSISTLTIQRTEQRDSAMYRCASSSGRGNTDTQYFGPGTRLTVL.

The genes are TRBV7-8 and TRBJ2-1; 14 nucleotides line up with TRBD2. V gave up 10 bases and J gave up 8 bases; unmatched junction bases: 7. Germline loops: CDR1 SGHVS, CDR2 FQNEAQ. There are 14 residues in the CDR3. CDR3 coding DNA: TGTGCCACCCGACGACTAGCGGGAGGGGATGAGCAGTTCTTC. Protein product: CATRRLAGGDEQFF.

V is TRBV7-6 and J is TRBJ1-1, with D unresolved. Germline V gene data show CDR1 as SGHVS and CDR2 as FNYEAQ. This CDR3 contains 14 residues. Trimming left V 3 bases short and J 1 base short, with 9 bases between. The CDR3 is CASSLFTGNTEAFF. The CDR3 coding sequence is TGTGCCAGCAGCTTGTTTACGGGGAACACTGAAGCTTTCTTT.

J is TRBJ2-7 and V is TRBV29-1; 7 positions match TRBD1. From germline, CDR1 is SQVTM and CDR2 ANQGSEA. With V trimmed by 4 bases and J by 3 bases, 3 bases remained unmatched. CDR3 length equals 12 residues. For the CDR3, the DNA is TGCAGCGTTGGGCGGACAGGCTACGAGCAGTACTTC. Its protein product is CSVGRTGYEQYF.

This clonotype was seen a few times. V gene TRBV5-6 combines with J gene TRBJ2-5; D may be TRBD1 or TRBD2 (5 bases each). The V gene's germline CDR1 is SGHDT and CDR2 YYEEEE. V gave up 3 bases and J gave up 2 bases, with 17 bases separating them. CDR3 length: 16 residues. The CDR3 here is CASSSDGRQPQETQYF. The CDR3 nucleotides read TGTGCCAGCAGCTCAGATGGGAGACAGCCTCAAGAGACCCAGTACTTC.

This clonotype was found a few times. The J gene is TRBJ2-3, the V gene TRBV5-1; 10 bases are a match to TRBD1. Trimming took 7 bases from V and 5 from J; bases not matched to a gene: 10. Germline-derived CDR1 and CDR2 are SGHRS and YFSETQ. The CDR3 runs to 15 residues. In DNA, the CDR3 is TGCGCCAGCTGGAAAGACAGGGGGCGTATAGATACGCAGTATTTT. It translates to CASWKDRGRIDTQYF.

This clonotype has more than one count but fewer than ten. This chain links TRBV4-1 with TRBJ1-2, with 8 bases identical to TRBD1. V was pared by 3 bases and J by 0 bases, with 3 bases of the junction left unmatched. In germline, CDR1 is MGHRA, CDR2 YSYEKL. CDR3 length: 15 residues. Here the CDR3 reads CASSQQGAPNYGYTF. The CDR3 DNA reads as TGCGCCAGCAGCCAGCAGGGGGCGCCTAACTATGGCTACACCTTC.

This clonotype showed up just a few times. V is TRBV27 and J is TRBJ1-3, with a possible D match to TRBD1 (5 bases). Germline V gene sequence: CDR1 MNHEY, CDR2 SMNVEV (reference sequence). The V gene lost 8 bases and the J gene lost 7 bases, with 18 bases spanning the gap. The CDR3 loop spans 14 amino acids. This CDR3 is CASRPLPEGNTIYF. CDR3 sequence (DNA): TGTGCCAGCCGACCACTCCCGGAGGGGAACACCATATATTTT.

V gene TRBV25-1 combines with J gene TRBJ2-7, with 10 positions matching TRBD1. CDR3 length equals 15 residues. Trimming at V came to 4 bases and at J to 5 bases, leaving 8 bases not matched to a gene. Germline-derived CDR1 and CDR2 are MGHDK and SYGVNS. The CDR3 region is CASSAPGTGVNEQYF. The DNA for the CDR3 is TGTGCCAGCAGTGCCCCCGGGACAGGGGTCAACGAGCAGTACTTC.

CDR3 bases: TGCGCCAGCAGCGTGGGCGGGGAGCTGATAACCAAAAACATTCAGTACTTC. Protein: CASSVGGELITKNIQYF. The rearrangement links TRBV5-1 to TRBJ2-4, with D perhaps matching TRBD2 (6 bases). The CDR3 loop spans 17 amino acids. Germline V CDR1 and CDR2: SGHRS, YFSETQ. With 4 bases removed from V and 2 bases from J, the gap between germline ends came to 19 bases.

This clonotype has ten or more counts. V usage is TRBV12-3 or TRBV12-4 and J usage is TRBJ1-4; D remains ambiguous. The CDR3 spans 15 residues. Trimming took off 4 bases at V and 4 bases at J, with 13 bases between the two ends. CDR3 protein: CASSSAATNNEKLFF. CDR3 in DNA: TGTGCCAGCAGTTCAGCAGCAACCAATAATGAAAAACTGTTTTTT.

The chain carries TRBV6-2 or TRBV6-3 and TRBJ2-7; D gene unclear. The V end was cut by 2 bases, the J end by 6 bases, with 11 bases between. The CDR3 extends over 13 amino acids. The germline V gene encodes CDR1 MNHEY and CDR2 SVGEGT. The CDR3 loop reads CASSYGHFGEQYV. In nucleotides, the CDR3 is TGTGCCAGCAGTTACGGGCATTTCGGCGAGCAGTACGTC.

The rearrangement uses TRBV5-1 and TRBJ1-1, with 8 bases identical to TRBD1. V shed 0 bases and J 14 bases; nucleotides not matched to a gene: 12. This CDR3 is 14 amino acids long. Germline CDR1 and CDR2: SGHRS and YFSETQ. Written as DNA, the CDR3 is TGCGCCAGCAGCTTGGGTGGGACAGGAATGGGTCTGTTCTTT. It encodes CASSLGGTGMGLFF.

The sample holds many counts of this clonotype. The rearrangement uses TRBV20-1 and TRBJ2-1; the match to TRBD2 covers 7 bases. The ends lost 0 bases at V and 4 bases at J; junction bases unmatched: 3. The CDR3 sequence is 14 residues long. From germline, CDR1 is DFQATT and CDR2 SNEGSKA (reference sequence). CDR3 sequence (DNA): TGCAGTGCTAGAGAAACTAGCGAATACAATGAGCAGTTCTTC. Its protein is CSARETSEYNEQFF.

For this clonotype: Sequence at one end of the junction differs from germline and may be a read error. The V and J genes are TRBV12-3 or TRBV12-4 and TRBJ2-7; 8 bases are shared with TRBD1. This CDR3 is built from 11 residues. CDR3 region: CASTRTGKIDF. For the CDR3, the DNA is TGTGCCAGCACTAGGACAGGGAAAATTGACTTC.

The chain uses TRBV5-1 and TRBJ1-1, with TRBD1 as a possible D gene (5 bases). V was shortened by 4 bases and J by 1 base, with 14 bases between the two germline ends. CDR3 length equals 15 residues. Germline-derived CDR1 and CDR2 are SGHRS and YFSETQ. The CDR3 protein is CASSNPTGANTEAFF. CDR3 in DNA: TGCGCCAGCAGCAATCCCACAGGAGCGAACACTGAAGCTTTCTTT. The entire variable domain, with the rest obtained from reference TRBV5-1 and TRBJ1-1, is as follows: KAGVTQTPRYLIKTRGQQVTLSCSPISGHRSVSWYQQTPGQGLQFLFEYFSETQRNKGNFPGRFSGRQFSNSRSEMNVSTLELGDSALYLCASSNPTGANTEAFFGQGTRLTVV.

The chain uses TRBV11-3 and TRBJ2-1; D is unresolved. Germline assignment: CDR1 SGHNT and CDR2 YENEEA. The V end lost 1 base, the J end lost 2 bases, and 9 bases lay between the germline ends. The CDR3 sequence is 15 residues long. CDR3 nucleotide sequence: TGTGCCAGCAGCTTAGTCAGGAGAACCTACAATGAGCAGTTCTTC. It translates to CASSLVRRTYNEQFF.

The table lists this clonotype with many counts. The chain recombines TRBV12-3 or TRBV12-4 with TRBJ1-6; perhaps TRBD1 as D (5 bases). Trimming shortened V by 6 bases and J by 5 bases, and 8 bases separated the two germline ends. This CDR3 is built from 13 residues. The DNA of the CDR3 is TGTGCCAGCAGGGGACCGCATAATTCACCCCTCCACTTT. It translates to CASRGPHNSPLHF.

V usage is TRBV5-8 and J usage is TRBJ2-3, with no clear D. CDR1 and CDR2 from the germline V gene are SGHTS and YDEGEE. With 1 base removed from V and 3 bases from J, the gap between germline ends came to 12 bases. The CDR3 loop spans 15 amino acids. CDR3 residues: CASSLSLTVTDTQYF. CDR3 DNA sequence: TGTGCCAGCAGCTTGTCCTTAACAGTGACAGATACGCAGTATTTT.

The rearrangement joins TRBV4-1 to TRBJ1-4, with D possibly being TRBD1 (5 bases). Germline V gives CDR1 MGHRA, CDR2 YSYEKL. Between the trimmed V and J ends, which lost 8 bases and 4 bases, there was a span of 17 bases. CDR3 length equals 15 residues. The CDR3 coding sequence is TGCGCCAGCTCCGGGACCCGGGTCGATAATGAAAAACTGTTTTTT. Translated, it gives CASSGTRVDNEKLFF.